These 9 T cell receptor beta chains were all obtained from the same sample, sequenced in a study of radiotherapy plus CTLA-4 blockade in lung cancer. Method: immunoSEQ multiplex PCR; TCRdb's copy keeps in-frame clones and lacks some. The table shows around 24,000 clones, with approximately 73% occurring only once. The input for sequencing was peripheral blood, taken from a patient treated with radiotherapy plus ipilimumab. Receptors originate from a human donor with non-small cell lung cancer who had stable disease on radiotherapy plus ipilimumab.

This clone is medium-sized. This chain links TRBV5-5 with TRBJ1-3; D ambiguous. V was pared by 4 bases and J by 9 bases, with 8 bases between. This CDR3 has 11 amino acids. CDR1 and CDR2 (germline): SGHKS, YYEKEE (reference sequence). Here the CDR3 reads CASSLEGTIYF. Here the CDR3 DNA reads TGTGCCAGCAGCCTGGAGGGCACCATATATTTT.

The CDR3 is CASSPGGLAGIQEQFF. Here the CDR3 DNA reads TGTGCCAGCAGCCCGGGGGGACTAGCGGGAATACAAGAGCAGTTCTTC. This chain joins TRBV5-5 and TRBJ2-1, with 13 bases aligning to TRBD2. Per the germline V gene, CDR1 is SGHKS and CDR2 is YYEKEE (reference sequence). J gave up 10 bases and V 4 bases, and 11 bases lay outside the gene matches. The CDR3 spans 16 residues.

The DNA for the CDR3 is TGTGCCAGCAGCCCCGGGGGGTGGGAGGGCGACGAGCAGTACTTC. It specifies CASSPGGWEGDEQYF. The chain joins TRBV4-2 to TRBJ2-7; 7 bases map to TRBD2. After removal of 4 bases from V and 5 bases from J, the junction contained 11 bases not matched to a gene. The CDR3 is 15 amino acids. CDR1 and CDR2 (germline): LGHNA, YNFKEQ.

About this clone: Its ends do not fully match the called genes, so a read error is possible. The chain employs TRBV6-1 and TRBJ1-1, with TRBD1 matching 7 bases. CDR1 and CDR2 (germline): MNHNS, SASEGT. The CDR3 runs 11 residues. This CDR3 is CASTEQGLAFF. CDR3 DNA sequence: TGTGCCAGCACTGAACAGGGGCTCGCTTTCTTT.

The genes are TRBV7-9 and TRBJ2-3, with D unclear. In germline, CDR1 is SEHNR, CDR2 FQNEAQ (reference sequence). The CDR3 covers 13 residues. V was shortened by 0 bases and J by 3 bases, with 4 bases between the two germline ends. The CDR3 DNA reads TGTGCCAGCAGCTTAGCTAGGACAGATACGCAGTATTTT. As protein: CASSLARTDTQYF.

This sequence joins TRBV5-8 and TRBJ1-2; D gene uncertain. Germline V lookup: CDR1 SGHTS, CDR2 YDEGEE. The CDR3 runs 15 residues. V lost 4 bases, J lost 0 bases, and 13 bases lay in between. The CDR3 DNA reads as TGTGCCAGCAGCCACCCGGGGAGCTCTAACTATGGCTACACCTTC. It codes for CASSHPGSSNYGYTF.

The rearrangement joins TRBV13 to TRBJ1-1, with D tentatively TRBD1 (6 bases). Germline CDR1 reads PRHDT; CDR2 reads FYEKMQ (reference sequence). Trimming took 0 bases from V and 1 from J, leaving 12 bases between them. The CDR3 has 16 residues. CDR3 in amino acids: CASSLGPVRGNTEAFF. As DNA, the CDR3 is TGTGCCAGCAGCTTAGGCCCGGTCAGGGGGAACACTGAAGCTTTCTTT.

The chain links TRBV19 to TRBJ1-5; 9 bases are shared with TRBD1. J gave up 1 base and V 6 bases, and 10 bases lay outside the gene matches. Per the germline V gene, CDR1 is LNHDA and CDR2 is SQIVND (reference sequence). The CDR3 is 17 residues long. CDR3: CASSSTGGFDSNQPQHF. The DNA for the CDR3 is TGTGCCAGTAGCTCTACAGGGGGCTTTGACAGCAATCAGCCCCAGCATTTT.

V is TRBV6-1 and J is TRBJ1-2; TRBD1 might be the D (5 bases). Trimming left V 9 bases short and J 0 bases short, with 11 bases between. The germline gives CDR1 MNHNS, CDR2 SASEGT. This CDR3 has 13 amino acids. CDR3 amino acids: CASATVANYGYTF. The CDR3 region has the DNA TGTGCCAGTGCGACAGTAGCTAACTATGGCTACACCTTC.